This entry lists 8 T cell receptor beta chains sequenced from one sample in a study of blood T cells in healthy people across ages. Sample-barcoded 5' priming and a J-beta primer mix drove a second PCR of about 7 to 11 cycles. TCRdb re-analysed the 5' RACE reads in MiXCR, keeping a single row per CDR3 protein. The sample lists about 640,000 distinct CDR3 sequences, 58% occurring once. Source material: blood. The receptors shown here come from a man between 60 and 70 years old in good health.

Written as DNA, the CDR3 is TGTGCCAGCAGCGGGACTGTGCCAGATACGCAGTATTTT. It specifies CASSGTVPDTQYF. The V gene is TRBV7-2, the J gene TRBJ2-3, with D tentatively TRBD2 (6 bases). The CDR3 spans 13 residues. Per germline, CDR1 SGHTA and CDR2 FQGNSA. Trimming pared 5 bases from V and 4 bases from J, leaving 10 bases between.

V is TRBV7-2 and J is TRBJ2-1; no reliable D call. Per germline, CDR1 SGHTA and CDR2 FQGNSA. Deletions cut 8 bases from V and 2 bases from J, with 16 bases between. The length of the CDR3 is 15 residues. The CDR3 spells CASGQTPGPYNEQFF. For the CDR3, the DNA is TGTGCCAGCGGCCAAACCCCAGGCCCCTACAATGAGCAGTTCTTC.

In regard to this clonotype: An end of the junction does not agree with germline; a read error may underlie this. The rearrangement joins TRBV29-1 to TRBJ2-5; D may correspond to TRBD1 or TRBD2 (5 bases each). This CDR3 is built from 13 residues. CDR1 is SQVTM and CDR2 is ANQGSEA in the germline V gene. CDR3 residues: CGVEDGGWNKQYF. CDR3 bases: TGCGGCGTTGAAGATGGGGGTTGGAATAAGCAGTACTTC.

The rearrangement uses TRBV20-1 and TRBJ2-3, with 8 bases identical to TRBD2. Germline CDR1 DFQATT, CDR2 SNEGSKA (reference sequence). V gave up 6 bases and J gave up 0 bases; unmatched junction bases: 8. The CDR3 totals 15 residues. The CDR3 protein is CSATSSGESTDTQYF. The CDR3 bases are TGCAGTGCAACCAGTAGCGGGGAGAGCACAGATACGCAGTATTTT.

The chain couples TRBV29-1 to TRBJ2-7, with 7 bases matching TRBD1. Germline CDR1 is SQVTM and CDR2 is ANQGSEA. V was clipped by 4 bases and J by 2 bases; unmatched bases: 5. The CDR3 is made up of 13 amino acids. For the CDR3, the DNA is TGCAGCGTTGGTGGCCAGGGGGCCTACGAGCAGTACTTC. It specifies CSVGGQGAYEQYF.

J is TRBJ1-1 and V is TRBV5-1; 9 nucleotides line up with TRBD1. Trimming cost V 6 bases and J 1 base; bases outside gene matches: 4. The CDR3 length is 14 residues. Per the germline V gene, CDR1 is SGHRS and CDR2 is YFSETQ. CDR3 coding DNA: TGCGCCAGCAATGAACAGGGGGCGAACACTGAAGCTTTCTTT. Translating gives CASNEQGANTEAFF.

V gene TRBV7-2 combines with J gene TRBJ2-3, with TRBD2 identical over 7 bases. After removal of 2 bases from V and 4 bases from J, the junction contained 6 bases not matched to a gene. Germline V lookup: CDR1 SGHTA, CDR2 FQGNSA. The CDR3 totals 15 residues. The CDR3 nucleotides are TGTGCCAGCAGCTTAATGTGGGGGGGATCAGATACGCAGTATTTT. It is translated as CASSLMWGGSDTQYF.

V and J are TRBV2 and TRBJ1-2; possibly TRBD1 for D (5 bases). The V gene lost 2 bases and the J gene lost 6 bases, with 13 bases spanning the gap. The CDR3 is 14 amino acids. In germline, CDR1 is SNHLY, CDR2 FYNNEI. The CDR3 loop reads CASSETPGRDGYTF. CDR3 nucleotide sequence: TGTGCCAGCAGTGAAACGCCAGGGCGGGATGGCTACACCTTC.